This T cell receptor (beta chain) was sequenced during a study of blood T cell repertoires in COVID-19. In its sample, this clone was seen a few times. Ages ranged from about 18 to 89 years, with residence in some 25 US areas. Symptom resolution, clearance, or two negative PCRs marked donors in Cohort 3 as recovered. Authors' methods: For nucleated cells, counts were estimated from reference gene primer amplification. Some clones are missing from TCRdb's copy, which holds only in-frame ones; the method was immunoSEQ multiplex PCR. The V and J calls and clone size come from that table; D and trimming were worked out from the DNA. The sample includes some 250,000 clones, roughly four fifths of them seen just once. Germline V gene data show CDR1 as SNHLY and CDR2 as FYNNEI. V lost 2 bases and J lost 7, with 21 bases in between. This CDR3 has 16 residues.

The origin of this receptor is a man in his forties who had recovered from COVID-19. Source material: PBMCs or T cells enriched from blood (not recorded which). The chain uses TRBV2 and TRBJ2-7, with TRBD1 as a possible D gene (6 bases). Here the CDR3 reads CASSESVGGGSWEQYF. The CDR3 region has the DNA TGTGCCAGCAGTGAATCGGTAGGGGGTGGCTCCTGGGAGCAGTACTTC.